The 5 T cell receptor beta chains below all came from one sample that was sequenced in a study of blood T cell repertoires in COVID-19 (TCRdb year 2020). The library was built by means of the immunoSEQ multiplex PCR assay. Held by TCRdb, this immuneACCESS table contains in-frame sequences only and omits some clones. Under half of the omission traces to an unresolved V gene where checked; the cause of the rest is unknown. The sample records about 88,000 clones, 88% of which are singletons. Of the sample, about 2.7% is held by the ten largest clones. Sequenced input: peripheral blood. Receptors originate from an elderly woman with acute or convalescent COVID-19.

This clone was detected a few times. As DNA, the CDR3 is TGTGCCAGCAGCTTAGAGGGACAGTTGAACACTGAAGCTTTCTTT. As protein: CASSLEGQLNTEAFF. The chain carries TRBV7-3 and TRBJ1-1; 7 bases agree with TRBD1. CDR1 and CDR2 (germline): SGHTA, FQGTGA. Trimming removed 2 bases from V and 0 bases from J; junction bases left unmatched: 3. The CDR3 loop spans 15 amino acids.

The chain uses TRBV20-1 and TRBJ2-7; D is perhaps TRBD1 (6 bases). Germline V gene data show CDR1 as DFQATT and CDR2 as SNEGSKA (reference sequence). CDR3 size: 10 residues. Trimming cost V 5 bases and J 4 bases, with 6 bases left between them. DNA of the CDR3: TGCAGTGCTGGACAGTACGAGCAGTACTTC. Residues: CSAGQYEQYF.

V gene TRBV3-1 (or the pseudogene TRBV3-2) combines with J gene TRBJ2-7; 11 bases match TRBD2. V lost 0 bases and J lost 2; bases outside the gene matches: 6. Germline CDR1 and CDR2: LGHDT and YNNKEL (reference sequence). The CDR3 is 17 amino acids. CDR3 coding DNA: TGTGCCAGCAGCCAAGAGCTAGCGGGAGGTTTCCCCTACGAGCAGTACTTC. As protein: CASSQELAGGFPYEQYF.

The chain is built from TRBV5-4 and TRBJ2-3; 8 bases map to TRBD2. V lost 0 bases, J lost 1 base, and 7 bases stayed unmatched. CDR1 is SGHNT, CDR2 YYREEE, per germline (reference sequence). There are 17 residues in the CDR3. CDR3 coding DNA: TGTGCCAGCAGCTTGGGGGGACTAGATTTTGGCACAGATACGCAGTATTTT. Translating gives CASSLGGLDFGTDTQYF.

The rearrangement links TRBV6-5 to TRBJ1-2, with D possibly matching TRBD1 (5 bases). The ends were cut back, 5 bases at V and 5 bases at J, with 15 bases in the middle. CDR1 MNHEY and CDR2 SVGAGI come from the germline V gene. The CDR3 sequence is 14 residues long. CDR3: CASSHYNRGYGYTF. CDR3 bases: TGTGCCAGCAGTCACTATAACCGGGGGTATGGCTACACCTTC.